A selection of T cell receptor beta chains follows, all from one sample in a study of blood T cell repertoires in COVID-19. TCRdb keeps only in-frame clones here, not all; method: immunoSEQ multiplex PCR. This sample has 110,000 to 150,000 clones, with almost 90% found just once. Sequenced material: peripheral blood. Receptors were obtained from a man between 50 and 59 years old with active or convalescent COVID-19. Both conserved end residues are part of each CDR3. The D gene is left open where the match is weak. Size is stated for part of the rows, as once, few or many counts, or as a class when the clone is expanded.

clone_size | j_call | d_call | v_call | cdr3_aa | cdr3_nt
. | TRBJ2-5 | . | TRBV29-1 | CSVEPPGETQYF | TGCAGCGTTGAGCCCCCCGGAGAGACCCAGTACTTC
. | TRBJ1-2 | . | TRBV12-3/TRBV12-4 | CASRTGTGDGYTF | TGTGCCAGCAGAACCGGGACGGGGGATGGCTACACCTTC
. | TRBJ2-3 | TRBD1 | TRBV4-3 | CASSQDRSTDTQYF | TGCGCCAGCAGCCAGGACAGGTCCACAGATACGCAGTATTTT
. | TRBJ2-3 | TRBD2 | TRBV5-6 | CASSLASGTKDTQYF | TGTGCCAGCAGCTTGGCTAGCGGGACGAAAGATACGCAGTATTTT
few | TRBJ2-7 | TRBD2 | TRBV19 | CASNPGEGYEQYF | TGTGCCAGTAATCCCGGGGAGGGGTACGAGCAGTACTTC
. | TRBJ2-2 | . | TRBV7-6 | CASSLWTPNTGELFF | TGTGCCAGCAGCTTATGGACTCCCAACACCGGGGAGCTGTTTTTT
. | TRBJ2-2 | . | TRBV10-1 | CASSVDTTNTGELFF | TGCGCCAGCAGTGTGGACACTACGAACACCGGGGAGCTGTTTTTT
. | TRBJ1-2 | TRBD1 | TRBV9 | CASTLTGAGEGNYGYTF | TGTGCCAGCACCCTTACAGGGGCAGGTGAAGGGAACTATGGCTACACCTTC
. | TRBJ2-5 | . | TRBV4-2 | CASSQDIQETQYF | TGTGCCAGCAGCCAAGATATCCAAGAGACCCAGTACTTC
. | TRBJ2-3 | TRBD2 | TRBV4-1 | CASSHRTMGGRLAGGYTDTQYF | TGCGCCAGCAGCCACAGAACTATGGGCGGAAGACTAGCGGGAGGATACACAGATACGCAGTATTTT
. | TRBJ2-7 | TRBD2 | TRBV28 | CASSSGTSGRVSYEQYF | TGTGCCAGCAGCTCCGGGACTAGCGGGAGGGTCTCCTACGAGCAGTACTTC
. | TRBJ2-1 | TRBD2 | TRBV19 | CASRTSGYNEQFF | TGTGCCAGTAGGACTAGCGGATACAATGAGCAGTTCTTC
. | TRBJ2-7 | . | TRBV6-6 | CASSYSQGTNEQYF | TGTGCCAGCAGTTATAGCCAGGGGACCAACGAGCAGTACTTC
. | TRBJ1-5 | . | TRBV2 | CASREEGQGNQPQHF | TGTGCCAGCAGGGAAGAGGGGCAGGGCAATCAGCCCCAGCATTTT
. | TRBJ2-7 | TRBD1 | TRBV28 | CASSGQGGGIYEQYF | TGTGCCAGCAGTGGACAGGGCGGAGGGATCTACGAGCAGTACTTC
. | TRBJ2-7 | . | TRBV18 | CASSRADSPYEQYF | TGTGCCAGCTCTCGGGCGGACTCCCCCTACGAGCAGTACTTC
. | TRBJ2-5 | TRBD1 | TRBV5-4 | CASSGTGAETQYF | TGTGCCAGCAGCGGGACAGGGGCAGAGACCCAGTACTTC
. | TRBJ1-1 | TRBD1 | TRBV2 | CASSDQGAETEAFF | TGTGCCAGCAGTGATCAGGGGGCGGAAACTGAAGCTTTCTTT
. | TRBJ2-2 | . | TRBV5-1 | CASSFAGITGELFF | TGCGCCAGCAGCTTTGCGGGCATCACCGGGGAGCTGTTTTTT
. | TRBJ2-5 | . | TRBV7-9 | CASKTGSQETQYF | TGTGCCAGCAAGACCGGGAGCCAAGAGACCCAGTACTTC
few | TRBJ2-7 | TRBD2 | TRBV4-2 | CASSQGPGLAGVEQYF | TGTGCCAGCAGCCAAGGACCGGGACTAGCGGGAGTTGAGCAGTACTTC
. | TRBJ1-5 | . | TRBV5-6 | CASSLNKGQSIPQPQHF | TGTGCCAGCAGCTTGAATAAAGGACAGTCCATCCCTCAGCCCCAGCATTTT
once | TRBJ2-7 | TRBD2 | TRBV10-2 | CASSDRGLADPSSYEQYF | TGCGCCAGCAGTGATCGAGGACTAGCGGATCCATCCTCCTACGAGCAGTACTTC
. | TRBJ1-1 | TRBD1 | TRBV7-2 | CASSLGQGVTEAFF | TGTGCCAGCAGCTTAGGGCAGGGGGTCACTGAAGCTTTCTTT
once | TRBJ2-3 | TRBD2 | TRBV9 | CASSLSGLAGDTDTQYF | TGTGCCAGCAGCTTATCGGGACTAGCGGGGGATACAGATACGCAGTATTTT
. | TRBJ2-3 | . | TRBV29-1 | CSVDSSFSSTDTQYF | TGCAGCGTTGACTCCTCTTTCTCTAGCACAGATACGCAGTATTTT
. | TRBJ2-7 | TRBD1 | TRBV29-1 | CSVLRDRAYEQYF | TGCAGCGTCCTCCGGGACAGAGCCTACGAGCAGTACTTC
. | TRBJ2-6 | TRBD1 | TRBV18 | CASSLGQAGANVLTF | TGTGCCAGCTCGTTGGGACAGGCCGGCGCCAACGTCCTGACTTTC
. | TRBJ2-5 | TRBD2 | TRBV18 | CASSPWASGMRETQYF | TGTGCCAGCTCACCTTGGGCTAGCGGGATGAGGGAGACCCAGTACTTC
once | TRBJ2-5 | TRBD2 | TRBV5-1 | CASSLGLTTSGRTETQYF | TGCGCCAGCAGCTTGGGGCTGACGACTAGCGGGAGAACCGAGACCCAGTACTTC
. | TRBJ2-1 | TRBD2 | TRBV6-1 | CASSVFPGLANYNEQFF | TGTGCCAGCAGTGTATTCCCGGGACTAGCGAATTACAATGAGCAGTTCTTC
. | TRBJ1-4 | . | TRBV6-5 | CASSRTRGNEKLFF | TGTGCCAGCAGTAGAACAAGGGGGAATGAAAAACTGTTTTTT
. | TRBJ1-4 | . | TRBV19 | CASSTTGTSNEKLFF | TGTGCCAGTAGTACAACCGGGACATCTAATGAAAAACTGTTTTTT
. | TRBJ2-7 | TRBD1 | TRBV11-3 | CASSLGRTGIEVQYF | TGTGCCAGCAGCCTTGGACGGACAGGAATAGAGGTGCAGTACTTC
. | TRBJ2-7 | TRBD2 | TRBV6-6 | CASSYSTGGASEQYF | TGTGCCAGCAGTTACTCGACGGGAGGGGCGAGCGAGCAGTACTTC
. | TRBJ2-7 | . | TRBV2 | CASMLGGASYEQYF | TGTGCCAGCATGCTGGGGGGGGCTTCCTACGAGCAGTACTTC
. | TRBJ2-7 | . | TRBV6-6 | CASSFQGGHEQYF | TGTGCCAGCAGTTTCCAGGGGGGCCACGAGCAGTACTTC
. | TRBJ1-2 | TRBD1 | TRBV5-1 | CASSFQGEDGYTF | TGCGCCAGCAGCTTCCAGGGGGAGGATGGCTACACCTTC
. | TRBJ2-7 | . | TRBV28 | CASSLPPSTSSYEQYF | TGTGCCAGCAGTTTACCCCCTTCTACGAGCTCCTACGAGCAGTACTTC
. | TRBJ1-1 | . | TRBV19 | CASSIWQGDEAFF | TGTGCCAGTAGTATCTGGCAGGGTGATGAAGCTTTCTTT
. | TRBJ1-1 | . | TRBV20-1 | CSAGPGTEAFF | TGCAGTGCTGGTCCCGGGACTGAAGCTTTCTTT
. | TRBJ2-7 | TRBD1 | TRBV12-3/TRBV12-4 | CASRLTGGDEQYF | TGTGCCAGCAGACTGACAGGGGGGGACGAGCAGTACTTC
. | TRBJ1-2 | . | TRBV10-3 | CAISEGRGANYGYTF | TGTGCCATCAGTGAGGGCAGAGGAGCTAACTATGGCTACACCTTC
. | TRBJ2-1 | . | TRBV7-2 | CASSPQRSYNEQFF | TGTGCCAGCAGCCCCCAGCGGTCCTACAATGAGCAGTTCTTC
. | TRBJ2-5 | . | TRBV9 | CASSVSLIQETQYF | TGTGCCAGCAGCGTAAGCCTCATCCAAGAGACCCAGTACTTC
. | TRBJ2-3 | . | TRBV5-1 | CASSPSVGISGRDTQYF | TGCGCCAGCAGCCCGTCGGTAGGCATCTCTGGGAGAGATACGCAGTATTTT
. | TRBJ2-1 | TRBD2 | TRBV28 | CASSTAAAGGHNEQFF | TGTGCCAGCAGTACCGCCGCAGCGGGAGGGCACAATGAGCAGTTCTTC
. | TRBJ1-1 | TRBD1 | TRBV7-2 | CASSLQGTGNTEAFF | TGTGCCAGCAGCTTACAGGGGACAGGGAACACTGAAGCTTTCTTT
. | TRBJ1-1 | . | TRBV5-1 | CASSFVSGAAEAFF | TGCGCCAGCAGCTTCGTATCAGGGGCCGCTGAAGCTTTCTTT
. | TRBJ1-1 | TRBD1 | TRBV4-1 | CASSQEPPGQIMNTEAFF | TGCGCCAGCAGCCAAGAACCTCCGGGACAGATCATGAACACTGAAGCTTTCTTT
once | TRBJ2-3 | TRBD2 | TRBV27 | CASSFGTSGTTDTQYF | TGTGCCAGCAGCTTTGGGACTAGCGGGACCACAGATACGCAGTATTTT
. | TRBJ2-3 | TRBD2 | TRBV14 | CASSQAAGAGDTQYF | TGTGCCAGCAGCCAAGCAGCGGGGGCCGGAGATACGCAGTATTTT
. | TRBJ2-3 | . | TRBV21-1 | CASRPSRQGNTDTQYF | TGTGCCAGCCGTCCCTCGCGGCAGGGAAATACAGATACGCAGTATTTT
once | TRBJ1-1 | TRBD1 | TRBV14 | CASSQLQGSTEAFF | TGTGCCAGCAGCCAACTACAGGGGAGCACTGAAGCTTTCTTT
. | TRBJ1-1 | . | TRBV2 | CASSGGGTNTEAFF | TGTGCCAGCAGTGGGGGCGGAACCAACACTGAAGCTTTCTTT
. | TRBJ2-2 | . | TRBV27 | CASSLGLGTGELFF | TGTGCCAGCAGTCTCGGCCTTGGTACCGGGGAACTGTTTTTT
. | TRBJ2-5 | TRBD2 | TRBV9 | CASGGGETQYF | TGTGCCAGCGGGGGAGGGGAGACCCAGTACTTC
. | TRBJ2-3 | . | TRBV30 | CAWSRERTDTQYF | TGTGCCTGGAGCCGGGAGAGAACAGATACGCAGTATTTT
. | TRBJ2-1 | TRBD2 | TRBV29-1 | CSVGAGGPLNEQFF | TGCAGCGTTGGGGCGGGAGGGCCTCTGAATGAGCAGTTCTTC